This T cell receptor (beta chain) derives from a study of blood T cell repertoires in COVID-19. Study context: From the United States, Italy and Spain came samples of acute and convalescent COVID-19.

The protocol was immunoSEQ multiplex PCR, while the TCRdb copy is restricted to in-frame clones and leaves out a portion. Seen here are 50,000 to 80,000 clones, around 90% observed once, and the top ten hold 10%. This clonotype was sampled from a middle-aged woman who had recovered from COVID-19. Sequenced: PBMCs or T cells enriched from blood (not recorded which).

CDR3 sequence: CASSALAGANTGELFF. The CDR3 coding sequence is TGTGCCAGCAGTGCCCTAGCGGGGGCGAACACCGGGGAGCTGTTTTTT. This chain links TRBV6-4 with TRBJ2-2, with TRBD2 matching 10 bases. V trimming: 4 bases; J trimming: 0 bases; junction bases outside the gene matches: 2. The CDR3 loop spans 16 amino acids. Per the germline V gene, CDR1 is MRHNA and CDR2 is SNTAGT.